This T cell receptor (beta chain) was retrieved from a study of blood T cell repertoires in COVID-19. Overall study context: In each case, the material was cDNA or gDNA derived from T cells, B-cell-depleted T cells, or PBMCs.

Germline V CDR1 and CDR2: LGHDT, YNNKEL (reference sequence). This CDR3 is 17 amino acids long. The ends lost 4 bases at V and 5 bases at J; junction bases unmatched: 11. Participants, about 18 to 100 years old, spanned around 26 US areas. Allocation to cohorts depended on clinical history reported by the participants. Authors' data handling: Amplification from reference gene primers served as the basis for estimated nucleated cell counts. Libraries were prepared by immunoSEQ multiplex PCR; TCRdb keeps only in-frame clonotypes and omits some of them. The DNA gave D and trimming, while V, J and clone size come from that table. This repertoire shows about 130,000 clones, approximately 80% found once; its top ten account for roughly 9.2%.

Sequences were obtained from PBMCs or T cells enriched from blood (not recorded which). The receptor comes from a man aged 50 or older who had recovered from COVID-19. The chain links TRBV3-1 (or the pseudogene TRBV3-2) to TRBJ2-7; 13 bases agree with TRBD2. CDR3 bases: TGTGCCAGCAGCCGGAAACTAGCGGGGGGGCCGAACCACGAGCAGTACTTC. This translates into CASSRKLAGGPNHEQYF.